The 20 T cell receptor beta chains below were found in one sample sequenced in a study of cytomegalovirus exposure and HLA in healthy donors. Vbeta (60) and Jbeta (13) primers were used in the PCR. Measured with immunoSEQ multiplex PCR; TCRdb has only the in-frame clones, and not every one. The sample has roughly 150,000 clones, about 84% seen once. The sequencing input was PBMCs. These receptors were collected from a man aged 50-60 years in good health and CMV-seropositive.

CDR3 bases: TGTGCCAGCAGTCCAGACAGAAACATTCAGTACTTC. It codes for CASSPDRNIQYF. This chain uses TRBV6-1 with TRBJ2-4, with D maybe TRBD1 (5 bases). The V end lost 5 bases, the J end lost 6 bases, and 8 bases lay between the germline ends. This CDR3 spans 12 amino acids. Germline assignment: CDR1 MNHNS and CDR2 SASEGT.

This chain connects TRBV7-2 to TRBJ2-1; no firm D call. Germline CDR1 and CDR2: SGHTA and FQGNSA. V dropped 8 bases and J dropped 5 bases, with 10 bases sitting between them. This CDR3 spans 12 amino acids. The DNA of the CDR3 is TGTGCCAGCTCCCGAACTAACAATGAGCAGTTCTTC. This gives the protein CASSRTNNEQFF.

The chain carries TRBV5-1 and TRBJ2-7; possibly TRBD1 for D (7 bases). Looked up from germline, CDR1 is SGHRS and CDR2 is YFSETQ. V lost 4 bases, J lost 3 bases, and 11 bases lay in between. The CDR3 extends over 13 amino acids. CDR3 loop: CASSQGGSYEQYF. The CDR3 nucleotides are TGCGCCAGCAGCCAGGGGGGAAGCTACGAGCAGTACTTC.

This clone was observed a handful of times. The chain combines TRBV19 with TRBJ2-1; D is perhaps TRBD2 (7 bases). V dropped 6 bases and J dropped 0 bases, with 9 bases sitting between them. Germline CDR1 LNHDA, CDR2 SQIVND (reference sequence). This CDR3 comprises 14 residues. For the CDR3, the DNA is TGTGCCAGTAGGGGGGGGCTCTCCTACAATGAGCAGTTCTTC. Translation: CASRGGLSYNEQFF.

This clone was seen just once. The chain recombines TRBV5-1 with TRBJ2-4; D is perhaps TRBD1 (5 bases). This CDR3 spans 15 amino acids. The V gene lost 0 bases and the J gene lost 6 bases, with 13 bases spanning the gap. Germline V gene sequence: CDR1 SGHRS, CDR2 YFSETQ. Written as DNA, the CDR3 is TGCGCCAGCAGCTTGGCCGCCAGGGCATCAAACATTCAGTACTTC. It yields the protein CASSLAARASNIQYF.

The chain is built from TRBV7-8 and TRBJ1-3; D call uncertain. Germline V gene sequence: CDR1 SGHVS, CDR2 FQNEAQ. The V end was cut by 1 base, the J end by 1 base, with 11 bases between. The CDR3 totals 16 residues. The CDR3 reads CASSLESVFSGNTIYF. CDR3 in DNA: TGTGCCAGCAGCTTAGAATCGGTTTTTTCTGGAAACACCATATATTTT.

In DNA, the CDR3 is TGCGCCAGCAGCGGCGGCCCTACCGCCTACGAGCAGTACTTC. Translation: CASSGGPTAYEQYF. The V gene is TRBV5-1, the J gene TRBJ2-7; D is uncertain. The germline V and J ends were trimmed by 4 bases and 2 bases, with 13 bases remaining between them. The germline CDR1 and CDR2 sequences are SGHRS and YFSETQ. This CDR3 comprises 14 residues. Drawing the rest from reference TRBV5-1 and TRBJ2-7, the complete variable domain is KAGVTQTPRYLIKTRGQQVTLSCSPISGHRSVSWYQQTPGQGLQFLFEYFSETQRNKGNFPGRFSGRQFSNSRSEMNVSTLELGDSALYLCASSGGPTAYEQYFGPGTRLTVT.

This clone was picked up a small number of times. The CDR3 loop reads CASSQGFGGSYEQYF. CDR3 nucleotides: TGTGCCAGCAGCCAGGGTTTCGGGGGTTCCTACGAGCAGTACTTC. The chain recombines TRBV4-2 with TRBJ2-7; possibly TRBD2 for D (6 bases). The CDR3 runs 15 residues. Trimming left V 3 bases short and J 1 base short, with 13 bases between. Looked up from germline, CDR1 is LGHNA and CDR2 is YNFKEQ.

By sample fraction, this clone is medium-sized. The rearrangement uses TRBV2 and TRBJ2-5, with D possibly TRBD1 on 6 matching bases. The germline V gene encodes CDR1 SNHLY and CDR2 FYNNEI. The CDR3 is 17 amino acids. The ends were cut back, 6 bases at V and 2 bases at J, with 22 bases in the middle. CDR3 in amino acids: CASRRGSRGVGQETQYF. For the CDR3, the DNA is TGTGCCAGCAGGAGGGGGTCGAGAGGGGTTGGGCAAGAGACCCAGTACTTC.

V usage is TRBV5-1 and J usage is TRBJ1-2; D call uncertain. V gave up 0 bases and J gave up 4 bases, with 10 bases separating them. Germline V gene sequence: CDR1 SGHRS, CDR2 YFSETQ. This CDR3 is built from 14 residues. CDR3 DNA: TGCGCCAGCAGCTTGGGGCAGACAACCTATGGCTACACCTTC. Translation gives CASSLGQTTYGYTF.

This chain links TRBV5-1 with TRBJ2-2; D ambiguous. V dropped 9 bases and J dropped 0 bases, with 12 bases sitting between them. CDR3 length: 14 residues. The germline gives CDR1 SGHRS, CDR2 YFSETQ. DNA for the CDR3: TGCGCCACCTACGTAGAGGCGAACACCGGGGAGCTGTTTTTT. Its protein product is CATYVEANTGELFF. The full variable domain, rest sourced from reference TRBV5-1 and TRBJ2-2, is KAGVTQTPRYLIKTRGQQVTLSCSPISGHRSVSWYQQTPGQGLQFLFEYFSETQRNKGNFPGRFSGRQFSNSRSEMNVSTLELGDSALYLCATYVEANTGELFFGEGSRLTVL.

About this clone: An end of the junction does not agree with germline; a read error may underlie this. This chain connects TRBV11-2 to TRBJ2-5; 8 bases are a match to TRBD1. The CDR3 is made up of 12 amino acids. Germline lookup yields CDR1 SGHAT and CDR2 FQNNGV. The CDR3 reads CASSLGRWDRHF. CDR3 nucleotides: TGTGCCAGCAGCTTAGGGAGATGGGACAGGCACTTC.

This clone has only a few counts. CDR3 amino acids: CAWSLSYGAEQPQHF. The CDR3, as DNA: TGTGCCTGGAGCCTATCGTATGGGGCTGAGCAGCCCCAGCATTTT. This chain links TRBV30 with TRBJ1-5, with a tentative D call TRBD1 (5 bases). The germline V gene has CDR1 GTSNPN and CDR2 SVGIG (reference sequence). V dropped 3 bases and J dropped 7 bases, with 19 bases sitting between them. This CDR3 contains 15 residues. The full variable domain, completed using reference TRBV30 and TRBJ1-5, is SQTIHQWPATLVQPVGSPLSLECTVEGTSNPNLYWYRQAAGRGLQLLFYSVGIGQISSEVPQNLSASRPQDRQFILSSKKLLLSDSGFYLCAWSLSYGAEQPQHFGDGTRLSIL.

The chain carries TRBV11-2 and TRBJ1-2; no definite D call. CDR3 length: 11 residues. V lost 6 bases, J lost 7 bases, and 9 bases lay in between. Germline loops: CDR1 SGHAT, CDR2 FQNNGV. The CDR3 loop is CASRAAGGYTF. Here the CDR3 DNA reads TGTGCCAGCAGGGCGGCGGGTGGCTACACCTTC.

The rearrangement joins TRBV9 to TRBJ1-6, with D possibly being TRBD1 (5 bases). The CDR3 is 15 residues long. Germline V gene data show CDR1 as SGDLS and CDR2 as YYNGEE. V dropped 4 bases and J dropped 9 bases, with 17 bases sitting between them. CDR3 in DNA: TGTGCCAGCAGCTCCCCCGGCGGGGCTATTTCACCCCTCCACTTT. As protein: CASSSPGGAISPLHF.

The chain combines TRBV6-1 with TRBJ2-5, with 11 bases matching TRBD2. CDR1 is MNHNS, CDR2 SASEGT, per germline. The ends lost 1 base at V and 1 base at J; junction bases unmatched: 5. The CDR3 contains 17 residues. CDR3 protein: CASSEGRLAGSQETQYF. The CDR3 DNA follows: TGTGCCAGCAGTGAAGGAAGACTAGCGGGGAGCCAAGAGACCCAGTACTTC.

This clone was observed a few times. This sequence joins TRBV18 and TRBJ2-2, with TRBD2 matching over 11 bases. Unmatched junction bases numbered 16, after V lost 8 bases and J lost 5 bases. Germline CDR1 is KGHSH and CDR2 is LQKENI. There are 18 residues in the CDR3. The CDR3 protein is CASQGSTSGGPRTGELFF. CDR3 nucleotides: TGTGCCAGCCAAGGATCCACTAGCGGGGGACCAAGGACCGGGGAGCTGTTTTTT. The entire variable domain, with the rest obtained from reference TRBV18 and TRBJ2-2, is as follows: NAGVMQNPRHLVRRRGQEARLRCSPMKGHSHVYWYRQLPEEGLKFMVYLQKENIIDESGMPKERFSAEFPKEGPSILRIQQVVRGDSAAYFCASQGSTSGGPRTGELFFGEGSRLTVL.

This clone was picked up a small number of times. The chain carries TRBV2 and TRBJ2-7; a possible D gene is TRBD2 (6 bases). V gave up 4 bases and J gave up 2 bases, with 12 bases separating them. The CDR3 length is 14 residues. Germline assignment: CDR1 SNHLY and CDR2 FYNNEI. CDR3 in DNA: TGTGCCAGCAGTGCTGGCGGGGCCGCCTACGAGCAGTACTTC. This sequence encodes CASSAGGAAYEQYF.

The J gene is TRBJ1-1, the V gene TRBV19; D is possibly TRBD1 (6 bases). Trimming took 7 bases from V and 5 from J, leaving 14 bases between them. The CDR3 covers 13 residues. The V gene's germline CDR1 is LNHDA and CDR2 SQIVND (reference sequence). The CDR3 nucleotides are TGTGCCAGTACGGTGGTCAGGGGTACTGAAGCTTTCTTT. It is translated as CASTVVRGTEAFF.

The chain couples TRBV5-1 to TRBJ1-1, with 9 nucleotides matching TRBD1. Germline V gene lookup returns CDR1 SGHRS and CDR2 YFSETQ. CDR3 length: 13 residues. With 2 bases clipped from V and 8 bases from J, the junction kept 4 bases outside the gene matches. CDR3 region: CASSFGQGLEAFF. CDR3 DNA: TGCGCCAGCAGCTTTGGACAGGGGTTGGAAGCTTTCTTT. Full variable domain (rest looked up from reference TRBV5-1 and TRBJ1-1): KAGVTQTPRYLIKTRGQQVTLSCSPISGHRSVSWYQQTPGQGLQFLFEYFSETQRNKGNFPGRFSGRQFSNSRSEMNVSTLELGDSALYLCASSFGQGLEAFFGQGTRLTVV.